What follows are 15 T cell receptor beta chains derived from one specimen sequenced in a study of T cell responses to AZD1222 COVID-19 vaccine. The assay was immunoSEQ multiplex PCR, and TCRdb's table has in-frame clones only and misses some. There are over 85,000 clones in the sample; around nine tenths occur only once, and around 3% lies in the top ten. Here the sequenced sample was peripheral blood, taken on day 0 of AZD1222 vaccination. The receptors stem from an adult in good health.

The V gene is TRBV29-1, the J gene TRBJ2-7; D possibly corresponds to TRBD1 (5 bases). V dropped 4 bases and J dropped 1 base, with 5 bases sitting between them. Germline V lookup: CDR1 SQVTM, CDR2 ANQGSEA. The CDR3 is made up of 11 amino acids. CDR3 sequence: CSVAGSYEQYF. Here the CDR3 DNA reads TGCAGCGTTGCAGGGTCCTACGAGCAGTACTTC.

CDR3 sequence reads: CASSGQGHQPQHF. The DNA for the CDR3 is TGTGCCAGCAGCGGACAGGGACATCAGCCCCAGCATTTT. The J gene is TRBJ1-5, the V gene TRBV2; 8 bases align to TRBD1. The CDR3 consists of 13 residues. Germline CDR1 is SNHLY and CDR2 is FYNNEI. Trimming cost V 6 bases and J 5 bases; bases outside gene matches: 3.

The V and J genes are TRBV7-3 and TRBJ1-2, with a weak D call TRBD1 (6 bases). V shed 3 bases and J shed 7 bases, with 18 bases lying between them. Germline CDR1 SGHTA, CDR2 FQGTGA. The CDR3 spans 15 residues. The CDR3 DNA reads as TGTGCCAGCAGCTTTACCGCCCGGGGGGCCGGTGGCTACACCTTC. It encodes CASSFTARGAGGYTF.

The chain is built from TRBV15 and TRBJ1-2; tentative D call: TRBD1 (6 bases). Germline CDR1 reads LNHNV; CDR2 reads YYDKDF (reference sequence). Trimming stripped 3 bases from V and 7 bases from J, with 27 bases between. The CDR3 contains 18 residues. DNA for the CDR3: TGTGCCACCAGCAGTACGATGGGCATGGATGGGGGGCGGCGTGGCTACACCTTC. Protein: CATSSTMGMDGGRRGYTF.

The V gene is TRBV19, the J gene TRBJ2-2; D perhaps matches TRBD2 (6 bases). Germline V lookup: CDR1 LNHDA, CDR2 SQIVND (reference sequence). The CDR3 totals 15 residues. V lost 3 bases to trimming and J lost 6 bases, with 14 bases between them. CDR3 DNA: TGTGCCAGTAGTATGAGTTCTAGCGCTCCCGGGGAGCTGTTTTTT. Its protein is CASSMSSSAPGELFF.

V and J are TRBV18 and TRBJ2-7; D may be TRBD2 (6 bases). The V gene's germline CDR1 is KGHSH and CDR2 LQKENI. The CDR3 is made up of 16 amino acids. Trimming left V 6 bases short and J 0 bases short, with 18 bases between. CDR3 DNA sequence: TGTGCCAGCTCCCTTGGGAGGCGGACCCCCTCCTACGAGCAGTACTTC. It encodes CASSLGRRTPSYEQYF.

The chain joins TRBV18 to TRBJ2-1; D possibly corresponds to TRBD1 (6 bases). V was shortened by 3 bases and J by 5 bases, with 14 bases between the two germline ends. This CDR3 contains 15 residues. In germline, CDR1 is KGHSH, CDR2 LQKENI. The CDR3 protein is CASSPRYRDHNEQFF. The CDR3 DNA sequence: TGTGCCAGCTCACCGAGATACAGGGACCACAATGAGCAGTTCTTC. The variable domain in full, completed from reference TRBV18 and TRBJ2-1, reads NAGVMQNPRHLVRRRGQEARLRCSPMKGHSHVYWYRQLPEEGLKFMVYLQKENIIDESGMPKERFSAEFPKEGPSILRIQQVVRGDSAAYFCASSPRYRDHNEQFFGPGTRLTVL.

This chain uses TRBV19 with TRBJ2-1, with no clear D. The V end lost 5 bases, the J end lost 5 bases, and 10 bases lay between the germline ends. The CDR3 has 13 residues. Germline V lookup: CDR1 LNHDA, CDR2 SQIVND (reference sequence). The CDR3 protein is CASSPRVHNEQFF. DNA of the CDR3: TGTGCCAGTAGTCCCCGCGTTCACAATGAGCAGTTCTTC.

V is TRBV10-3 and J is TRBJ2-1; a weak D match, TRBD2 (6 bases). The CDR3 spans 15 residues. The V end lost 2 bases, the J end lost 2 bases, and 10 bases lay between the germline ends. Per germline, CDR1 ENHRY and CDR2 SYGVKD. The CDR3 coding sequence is TGTGCCATCAGTGAGGAGGGAGGACCCTACAATGAGCAGTTCTTC. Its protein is CAISEEGGPYNEQFF.

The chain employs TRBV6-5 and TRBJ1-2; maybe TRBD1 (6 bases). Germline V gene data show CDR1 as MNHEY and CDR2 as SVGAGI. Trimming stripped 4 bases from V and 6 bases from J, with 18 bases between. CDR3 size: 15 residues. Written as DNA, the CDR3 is TGTGCCAGCAGTTGGGGGGCAGGGAGCGTTGATGGCTACACCTTC. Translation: CASSWGAGSVDGYTF.

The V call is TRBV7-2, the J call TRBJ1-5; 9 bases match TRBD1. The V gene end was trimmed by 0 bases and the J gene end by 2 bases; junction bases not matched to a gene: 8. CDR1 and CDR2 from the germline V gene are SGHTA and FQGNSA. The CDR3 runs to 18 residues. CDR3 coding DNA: TGTGCCAGCAGCTTAGCGATAACAGGGGGCGAGGGCAATCAGCCCCAGCATTTT. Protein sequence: CASSLAITGGEGNQPQHF.

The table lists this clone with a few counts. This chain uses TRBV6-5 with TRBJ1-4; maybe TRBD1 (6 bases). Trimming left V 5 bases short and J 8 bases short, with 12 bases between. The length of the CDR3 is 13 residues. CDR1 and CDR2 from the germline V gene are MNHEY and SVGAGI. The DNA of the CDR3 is TGTGCCAGCAGTCGGGACATCGGGGAAAAACTGTTTTTT. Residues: CASSRDIGEKLFF.

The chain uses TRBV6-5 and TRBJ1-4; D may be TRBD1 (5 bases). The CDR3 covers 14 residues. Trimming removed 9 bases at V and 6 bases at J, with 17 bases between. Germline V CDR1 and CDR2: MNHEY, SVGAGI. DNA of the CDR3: TGTGCCAGTAGCCTCTCGGGGGACTATGAAAAACTGTTTTTT. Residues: CASSLSGDYEKLFF.

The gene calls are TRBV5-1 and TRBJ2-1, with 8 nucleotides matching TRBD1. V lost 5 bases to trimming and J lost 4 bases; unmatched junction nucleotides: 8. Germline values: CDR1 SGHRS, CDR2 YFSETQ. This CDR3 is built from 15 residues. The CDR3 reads CASSFGTGRYNEQFF. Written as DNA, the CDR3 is TGCGCCAGCAGTTTTGGGACAGGTAGATACAATGAGCAGTTCTTC.

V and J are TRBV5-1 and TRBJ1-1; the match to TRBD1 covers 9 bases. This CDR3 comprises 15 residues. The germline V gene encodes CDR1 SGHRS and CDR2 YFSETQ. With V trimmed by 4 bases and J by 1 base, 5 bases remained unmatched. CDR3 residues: CASSRQGGKNTEAFF. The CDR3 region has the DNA TGCGCCAGCAGCAGACAGGGGGGGAAGAACACTGAAGCTTTCTTT.